This TCR beta chain was sequenced during a study of CD8 T cells in Susac syndrome. Study-wide context: Among the Susac syndrome patients sequenced, 5 or 6 had active disease and 8 or 9 were in remission.

Trimming removed 7 bases at V and 6 bases at J, with 11 bases between. CDR1 is SGHRS and CDR2 is YFSETQ in the germline V gene. The CDR3 runs 12 residues. When the RNA was reverse transcribed, random hexamers were used with an input of about 0.5 to 1 ug. In TCRdb, the immunoSEQ multiplex PCR reads were re-called with MiXCR into one record per CDR3 protein. The table includes about 240,000 distinct CDR3 sequences, about 96% detected once. V is TRBV5-1 and J is TRBJ2-1, with D tentatively TRBD2 (6 bases). The specimen was CD4+ T cells from PBMCs. This sequence originates from a human donor with Susac syndrome. The CDR3 reads CASVSGGNEQFF. CDR3 DNA: TGCGCCAGCGTCTCCGGGGGCAATGAGCAGTTCTTC.